The source of this T cell receptor beta chain is a study of blood T cell repertoires in COVID-19. The germline gives CDR1 LNHDA, CDR2 SQIVND (reference sequence). The CDR3 extends over 16 amino acids. Trimming removed 5 bases from V and 6 bases from J; junction bases left unmatched: 10. Sequenced by immunoSEQ multiplex PCR; TCRdb stores in-frame clones only, minus some. The table includes about 350,000 clones, approximately 89% detected once. The rearrangement joins TRBV19 to TRBJ2-2, with 9 positions matching TRBD1. This TCR was sampled from a woman aged 60-75 years with COVID-19, enrolled during active disease. Input material: peripheral blood. CDR3 region: CASSPLGTGYAGELFF. For the CDR3, the DNA is TGTGCCAGTAGTCCCCTCGGGACAGGGTACGCCGGGGAGCTGTTTTTT.